This TCR beta chain was recorded in a study of control samples from healthy donors and cancer patients (dated by TCRdb to about 2020). As concerns this clone: This clone's antigen is unknown. No per-base quality is available; no much larger clone lies one base away.

The receptor library was made with the immunoSEQ multiplex PCR assay. TCRdb obtained this table from immuneACCESS and retained in-frame rearrangements with V and J assigned. These tables miss some clones; where compared with another copy, unresolved V genes account for less than half of the shortfall, and the remainder is unexplained. The sample includes over 150,000 clones, with 90% to 95% observed a single time. The ten largest make up 1.1% to 1.5% of the sample. For this chain, trimming is 4 bases at the V end and 9 bases at the J end, and the number of junction bases without a gene match is 4. From the cysteine through the phenylalanine, the CDR3 covers 12 amino acids. Only CDR3 DNA remains: 36 bases, in frame from the first base. The germline V gene supplies CDR1 SGDLS and CDR2 YYNGEE.

This chain is built from TRBV9 and TRBJ1-1, and 9 junctional nucleotides match TRBD1. This clonotype was obtained from a man aged 30-40 years in good health. Sequenced: blood. The encoded CDR3 is CASSSTGGKAFF. The nucleotide sequence reads as follows: TGTGCCAGCAGCTCGACAGGGGGGAAAGCTTTCTTT.